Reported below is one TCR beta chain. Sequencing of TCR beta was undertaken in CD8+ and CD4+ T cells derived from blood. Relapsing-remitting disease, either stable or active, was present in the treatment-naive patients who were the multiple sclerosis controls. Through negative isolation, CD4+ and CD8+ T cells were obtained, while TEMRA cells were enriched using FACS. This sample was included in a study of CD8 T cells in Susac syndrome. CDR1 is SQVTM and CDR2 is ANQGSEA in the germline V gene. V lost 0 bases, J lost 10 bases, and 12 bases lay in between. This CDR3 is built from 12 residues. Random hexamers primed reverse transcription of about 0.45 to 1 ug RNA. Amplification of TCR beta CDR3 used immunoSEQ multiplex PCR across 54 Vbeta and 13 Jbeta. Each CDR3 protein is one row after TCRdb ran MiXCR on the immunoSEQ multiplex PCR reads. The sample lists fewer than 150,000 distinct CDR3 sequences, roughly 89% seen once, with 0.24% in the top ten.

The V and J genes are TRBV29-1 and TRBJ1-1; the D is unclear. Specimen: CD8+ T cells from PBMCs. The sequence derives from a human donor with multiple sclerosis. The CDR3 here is CSVEDRTMGAFF. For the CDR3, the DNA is TGCAGCGTTGAAGACAGGACGATGGGAGCTTTCTTT.